A selection of T cell receptor beta chains follows, all from one sample in a study of early T cells in non-severe SARS-CoV-2 infection. TCRdb used MiXCR to reprocess the 5' RACE reads, holding one entry per CDR3 protein. The sample records 55,000 to 80,000 distinct CDR3 sequences, around 12% being singletons. The sample here was whole blood, taken at baseline. The receptors were gathered from an adult who was a healthcare worker with PCR-confirmed SARS-CoV-2 infection or an uninfected control (not recorded which). The CDR3 runs from the conserved cysteine through the conserved F or W. D genes are given only for firm matches. The listing skips clone size in some rows; elsewhere it reads once, few, many or a size class.

j_gene,d_gene,abundance,v_gene,CDR3nt,CDR3aa
TRBJ1-3,.,.,TRBV12-3/TRBV12-4,TGTGCCAGCACCGTAGACGGGACCCCCTCGAAGTCTGGAAACACCATATATTTT,CASTVDGTPSKSGNTIYF
TRBJ2-7,.,few,TRBV27,TGTGCCAGCAGCCCGGTACCGATGATGGGGCAGTACTTC,CASSPVPMMGQYF
TRBJ2-1,.,many,TRBV7-9,TGTGCCAGCAGCTTAGAGGATCCGGGAAATGAGCAGTTCTTC,CASSLEDPGNEQFF
TRBJ1-6,TRBD1,many,TRBV6-4,TGTGCCAGCAGAGAGACAGGGGGTTCACCCCTCCACTTT,CASRETGGSPLHF
TRBJ1-4,TRBD1,few,TRBV28,TGTGCCAGCAGTTTCCGGTCGTGGACAGGGGCGAGAGAAAAACTGTTTTTT,CASSFRSWTGAREKLFF
TRBJ1-5,.,many,TRBV28,TGTGCCAGCACCATGGGAGCCCAGCCCCAGCATTTT,CASTMGAQPQHF
TRBJ2-2,.,few,TRBV25-1,TGTGCCAGCAGTTCCTACTGGGGAACAGGGAACACCGGGGAGCTGTTTTTT,CASSSYWGTGNTGELFF
TRBJ2-7,.,.,TRBV3-1,TGTGCCAGCAGCCTCCCCCAGGGCGAGCAGTACTTC,CASSLPQGEQYF
TRBJ2-7,.,few,TRBV7-2,TGTGCCAGCAGCTTAGGCCCTAGCGATGCCTACGAGCAGTACTTC,CASSLGPSDAYEQYF
TRBJ2-7,.,many,TRBV5-6,TGTGCCAGCAGCTTTTGGAACGGGAACGTTATCTACGAGCAGTACTTC,CASSFWNGNVIYEQYF
TRBJ2-2,.,many,TRBV6-5,TGTGCCAGCAGGACCCCGGGGACCACCGGGGAGCTGTTTTTT,CASRTPGTTGELFF
TRBJ2-3,TRBD2,many,TRBV5-1,TGCGCCAGCAGCTTTTCGCGGGGGGGCCGAAGCACAGATACGCAGTATTTT,CASSFSRGGRSTDTQYF
TRBJ2-7,.,few,TRBV27,TGTGCCAGCATTCCGCGGGGCGGGGCAGAGTACGAGCAGTACTTC,CASIPRGGAEYEQYF
TRBJ2-1,.,few,TRBV7-9,TGTGCCAGCAGCTCTGTAGGGGCTTCCTACAATGAGCAGTTCTTC,CASSSVGASYNEQFF
TRBJ2-2,.,.,TRBV14,TGTGCCAGCAGCCAAGCTGTGCAGGGGGAGCTGTTTTTT,CASSQAVQGELFF
TRBJ1-6,TRBD1,many,TRBV11-2,TGTGCCAGCAGCCGCCGACAGGGGCAGAATTCACCCCTCCACTTT,CASSRRQGQNSPLHF
TRBJ2-7,.,.,TRBV25-1,TGTGCCAGCAGTGAACCTCAGGGAACCTACGAGCAGTACTTC,CASSEPQGTYEQYF
TRBJ2-7,TRBD2,.,TRBV28,TGTGCCAGCAGTTTCGCGGTAGCGGGACGCTACGAGCAGTACTTC,CASSFAVAGRYEQYF
TRBJ2-4,.,many,TRBV20-1,TGCAGTGCTAGGGAGGGGTTACTAGCCAAAAACATTCAGTACTTC,CSAREGLLAKNIQYF
TRBJ1-4,.,.,TRBV28,TGTGCCAGCAGTTCCAGGAGGGGCCCTCAGGTTGGAAAACTGTTTTTT,CASSSRRGPQVGKLFF
TRBJ2-7,.,few,TRBV2,TGTGCCAGCAGTGACGTCATCTCCTACGAGCAGTACTTC,CASSDVISYEQYF
TRBJ2-7,.,many,TRBV6-4,TGTGCCAGCAGTCCGGACCCAGGTGCCTACGAGCAGTACTTC,CASSPDPGAYEQYF
TRBJ2-7,.,.,TRBV3-1,TGTGCCAGCAGCCAAGCAGACCGCGGATACGAGCAGTACTTC,CASSQADRGYEQYF
TRBJ2-2,.,.,TRBV20-1,TGCAGTGCTAGAGACTCCGGGGAGCTGTTTTTT,CSARDSGELFF
TRBJ2-3,TRBD1,few,TRBV28,TGTGCCAGCACCCAACGGACAGGGGGATTAGATACGCAGTATTTT,CASTQRTGGLDTQYF
TRBJ1-2,.,many,TRBV20-1,TGCAGTGCTAGGGAGGGGGGCTATGGCTACACCTTC,CSAREGGYGYTF
TRBJ2-5,.,few,TRBV10-2,TGCGCCCTGTCTCGGGAGTACCAAGAGACCCAGTACTTC,CALSREYQETQYF
TRBJ2-4,.,.,TRBV4-3,TGCGCCAGCAGCCAAGATAGGGGGGCCGGAAACATTCAGTACTTC,CASSQDRGAGNIQYF
TRBJ2-6,.,many,TRBV18,.,CASSPPVGSGANVLIF
TRBJ1-3,.,few,TRBV24-1,TGTGCCACCAGGGACAACTCTGGAAACACCATATATTTT,CATRDNSGNTIYF
TRBJ1-3,.,many,TRBV4-3,TGCGCCAGCAGCCAAGATTCTATTACCTACGCGGGAAACACCATATATTTT,CASSQDSITYAGNTIYF
TRBJ2-1,TRBD1,few,TRBV7-9,TGTGCCAGCAGCTTAGAGGGGGCCGGTAATGAGCAGTTCTTC,CASSLEGAGNEQFF
TRBJ2-7,.,many,TRBV5-1,TGCGCCAGCAGCACCCCGGGGTCCGAGCAGTACTTC,CASSTPGSEQYF
TRBJ2-7,.,few,TRBV18,TGTGCCAGCTCACTGGGACACCGCTACGAGCAGTACTTC,CASSLGHRYEQYF
TRBJ2-5,TRBD2,.,TRBV2,TGTGCCAGCAGCGACAGACTAGCGGGGGGCCCCTTCCAAGAGACCCAGTACTTC,CASSDRLAGGPFQETQYF
TRBJ2-7,.,few,TRBV6-2/TRBV6-3,TGTGCCAGCAGTCAGGTATACGGCGAGCAGTACTTC,CASSQVYGEQYF
TRBJ2-2,.,many,TRBV2,TGTGCCAGCAGTGAAGCGCGTCCCCCGGACACCGGGGAGCTGTTTTTT,CASSEARPPDTGELFF
TRBJ2-7,TRBD1,few,TRBV29-1,TGCAGCGTTGCTCGGGACAGGCGCTATGCCCAGTACTTC,CSVARDRRYAQYF